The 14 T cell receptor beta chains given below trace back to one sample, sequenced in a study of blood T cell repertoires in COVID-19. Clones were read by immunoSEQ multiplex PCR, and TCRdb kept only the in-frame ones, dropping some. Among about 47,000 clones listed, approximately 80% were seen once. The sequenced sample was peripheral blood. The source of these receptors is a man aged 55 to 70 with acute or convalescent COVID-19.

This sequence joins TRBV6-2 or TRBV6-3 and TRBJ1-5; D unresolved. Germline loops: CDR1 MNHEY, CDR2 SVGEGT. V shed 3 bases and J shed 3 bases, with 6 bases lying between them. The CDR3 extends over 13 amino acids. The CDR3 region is CASSYSLNQPQHF. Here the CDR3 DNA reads TGTGCCAGCAGTTATTCCCTCAATCAGCCCCAGCATTTT.

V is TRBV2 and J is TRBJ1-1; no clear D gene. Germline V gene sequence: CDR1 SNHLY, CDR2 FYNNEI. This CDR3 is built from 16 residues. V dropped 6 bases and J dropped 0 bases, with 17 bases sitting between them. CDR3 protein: CASSKRDQVVNTEAFF. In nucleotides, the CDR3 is TGTGCCAGCAGCAAGAGGGATCAAGTTGTGAACACTGAAGCTTTCTTT.

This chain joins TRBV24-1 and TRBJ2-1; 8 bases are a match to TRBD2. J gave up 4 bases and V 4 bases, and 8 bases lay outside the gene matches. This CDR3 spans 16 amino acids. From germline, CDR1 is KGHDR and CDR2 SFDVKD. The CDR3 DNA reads TGTGCCACCAGTGACCCCGGAGCGGGGGATTACAATGAGCAGTTCTTC. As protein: CATSDPGAGDYNEQFF.

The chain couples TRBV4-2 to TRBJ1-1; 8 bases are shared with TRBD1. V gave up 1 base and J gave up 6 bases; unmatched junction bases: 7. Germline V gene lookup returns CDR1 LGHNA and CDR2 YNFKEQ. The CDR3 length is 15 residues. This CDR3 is CASSQGDRSTAEAFF. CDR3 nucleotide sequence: TGTGCCAGCAGCCAAGGGGACAGGAGTACCGCTGAAGCTTTCTTT.

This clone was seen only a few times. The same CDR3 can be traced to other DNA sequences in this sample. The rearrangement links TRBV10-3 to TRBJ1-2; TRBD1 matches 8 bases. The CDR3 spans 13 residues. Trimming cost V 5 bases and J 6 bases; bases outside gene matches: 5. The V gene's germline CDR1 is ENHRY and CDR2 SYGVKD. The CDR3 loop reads CAISPGQGNGYTF. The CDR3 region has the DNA TGTGCCATCAGTCCCGGACAGGGCAATGGCTACACCTTC.

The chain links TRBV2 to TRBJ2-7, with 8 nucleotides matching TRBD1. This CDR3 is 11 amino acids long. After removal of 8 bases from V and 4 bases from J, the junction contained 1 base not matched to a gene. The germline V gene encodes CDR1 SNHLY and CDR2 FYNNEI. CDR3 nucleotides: TGTGCCAGCGGGGACAGGTACGAGCAGTACTTC. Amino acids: CASGDRYEQYF.

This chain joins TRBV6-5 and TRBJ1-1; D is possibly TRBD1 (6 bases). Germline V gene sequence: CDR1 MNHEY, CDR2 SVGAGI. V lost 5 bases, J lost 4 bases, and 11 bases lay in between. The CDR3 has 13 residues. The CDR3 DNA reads TGTGCCAGCAGTCTGGCAGGGGTCACTGAAGCTTTCTTT. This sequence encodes CASSLAGVTEAFF.

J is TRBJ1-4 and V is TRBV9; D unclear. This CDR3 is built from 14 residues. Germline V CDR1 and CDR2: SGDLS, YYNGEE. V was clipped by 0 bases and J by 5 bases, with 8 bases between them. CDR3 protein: CASSVATSNEKLFF. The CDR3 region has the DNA TGTGCCAGCAGCGTAGCCACATCCAATGAAAAACTGTTTTTT. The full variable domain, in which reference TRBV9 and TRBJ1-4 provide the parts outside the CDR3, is DSGVTQTPKHLITATGQRVTLRCSPRSGDLSVYWYQQSLDQGLQFLIQYYNGEERAKGNILERFSAQQFPDLHSELNLSSLELGDSALYFCASSVATSNEKLFFGSGTQLSVL.

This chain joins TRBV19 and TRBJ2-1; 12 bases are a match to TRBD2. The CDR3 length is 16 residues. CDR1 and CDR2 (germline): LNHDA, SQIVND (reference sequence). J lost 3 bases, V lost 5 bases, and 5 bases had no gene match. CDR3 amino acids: CASSFRTSGVYNEQFF. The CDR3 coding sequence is TGTGCCAGTAGTTTTCGGACTAGCGGGGTCTACAATGAGCAGTTCTTC.

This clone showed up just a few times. CDR3 amino acids: CASSDGTGSTEAFF. CDR3 sequence (DNA): TGCGCCAGCAGTGATGGGACAGGGAGCACTGAAGCTTTCTTT. The chain uses TRBV10-1 and TRBJ1-1, with TRBD1 matching 9 bases. The V segment lost 3 bases and the J segment 4 bases; nucleotides outside the gene matches: 3. Germline V gene lookup returns CDR1 WNHNN and CDR2 SYGVQD (reference sequence). The CDR3 has 14 amino acids.

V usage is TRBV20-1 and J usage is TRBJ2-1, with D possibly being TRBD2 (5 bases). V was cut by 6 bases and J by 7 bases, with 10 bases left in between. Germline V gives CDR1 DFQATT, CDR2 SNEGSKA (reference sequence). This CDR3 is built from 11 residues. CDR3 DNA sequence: TGCAGTGCCGCGTCGGGGAATGAGCAGTTCTTC. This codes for CSAASGNEQFF.

CDR3 protein: CASSEGGLYGYTF. The CDR3 nucleotides read TGTGCCAGCAGTGAAGGGGGCCTGTATGGCTACACCTTC. This chain links TRBV2 with TRBJ1-2; tentatively, D is TRBD1 (5 bases). The CDR3 covers 13 residues. V shed 1 base and J shed 5 bases, with 8 bases lying between them. Germline V lookup: CDR1 SNHLY, CDR2 FYNNEI.

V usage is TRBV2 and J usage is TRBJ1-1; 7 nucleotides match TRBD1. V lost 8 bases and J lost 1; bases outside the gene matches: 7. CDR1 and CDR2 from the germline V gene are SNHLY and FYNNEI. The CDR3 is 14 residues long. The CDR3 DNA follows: TGTGCCAGCGGAAGACAGGGATCGAACACTGAAGCTTTCTTT. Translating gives CASGRQGSNTEAFF.

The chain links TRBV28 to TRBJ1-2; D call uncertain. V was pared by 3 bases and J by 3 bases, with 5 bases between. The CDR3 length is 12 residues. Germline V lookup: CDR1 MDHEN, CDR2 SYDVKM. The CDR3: CASSFSDYGYTF. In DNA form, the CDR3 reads TGTGCCAGCAGTTTTAGCGACTATGGCTACACCTTC.